This TCR beta chain came from a study of control samples from healthy donors and cancer patients. The method was immunoSEQ multiplex PCR; TCRdb's version includes in-frame clones alone and lacks a portion of them. In the table there are about 160,000 clones, 94% of which are singletons. The TCR sequence derives from a woman between 35 and 50 years old in good health. Input material: blood.

CDR3 sequence reads: CASSLARQGRYGYTF. The CDR3 DNA sequence: TGTGCCAGCAGCTTAGCCCGACAGGGCCGCTATGGCTACACCTTC. This chain links TRBV11-3 with TRBJ1-2, with 7 bases that match TRBD1. The CDR3 totals 15 residues. Germline V gives CDR1 SGHNT, CDR2 YENEEA. With 1 base clipped from V and 4 bases from J, the junction kept 6 bases outside the gene matches.